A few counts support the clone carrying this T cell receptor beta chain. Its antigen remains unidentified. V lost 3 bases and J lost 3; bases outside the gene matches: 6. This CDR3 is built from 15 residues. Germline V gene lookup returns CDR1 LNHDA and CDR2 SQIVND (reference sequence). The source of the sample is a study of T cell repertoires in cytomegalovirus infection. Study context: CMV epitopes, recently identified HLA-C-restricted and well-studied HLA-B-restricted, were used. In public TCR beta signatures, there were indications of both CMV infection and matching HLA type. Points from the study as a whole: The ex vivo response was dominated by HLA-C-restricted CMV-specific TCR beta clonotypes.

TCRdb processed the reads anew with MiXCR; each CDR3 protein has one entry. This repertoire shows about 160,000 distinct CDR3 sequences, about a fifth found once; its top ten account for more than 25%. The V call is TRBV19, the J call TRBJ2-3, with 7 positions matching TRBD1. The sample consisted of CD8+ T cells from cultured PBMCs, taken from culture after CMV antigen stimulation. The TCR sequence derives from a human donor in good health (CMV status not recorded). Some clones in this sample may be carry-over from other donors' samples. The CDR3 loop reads CASSIRTGWTDTQYF. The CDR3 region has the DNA TGTGCCAGTAGTATCCGGACAGGATGGACAGATACGCAGTATTTT.